The following is a T cell receptor (beta chain) sequence with its context. Its antigen is not known. The data were taken from a study of OX40 agonist ivuxolimab in advanced cancers. Study context: A male proportion of more than 75% was recorded, with mean age approximately 56 years and range about 23 to 90. Three partial responders included one hepatocellular carcinoma patient and two cutaneous melanoma patients. Study results and caveats: The study observed clonal expansion of CD4+ and CD8+ blood T cells by week 6 at 0.1 to 3.0 mg/kg.

Using immunoSEQ multiplex PCR, the repertoire was profiled, and TCRdb retains in-frame clones only, with some absent. Of around 77,000 clones in the sample, more than 80% were seen once. This TCR derives from an adult with an advanced solid tumor such as melanoma, head and neck, liver or kidney cancer. The material was CD4+ or CD8+ T cells sorted from blood, obtained in a trial of the OX40 agonist ivuxolimab.

The CDR3 sequence: CASSLGASGRVADTQYF. DNA of the CDR3: TGTGCCAGCAGCTTAGGGGCTAGCGGGAGGGTCGCAGATACGCAGTATTTT. This rearrangement joins TRBV7-2 to TRBJ2-3; TRBD2 matches at 12 bases. V shed 1 base and J 4 bases; nucleotides not matched to a gene: 6. The CDR3 extends over 17 amino acids. Germline CDR1 is SGHTA and CDR2 is FQGNSA. Looking up the rest from reference TRBV7-2 and TRBJ2-3 gives the full variable domain: GAGVSQSPSNKVTEKGKDVELRCDPISGHTALYWYRQSLGQGLEFLIYFQGNSAPDKSGLPSDRFSAERTGGSVSTLTIQRTQQEDSAVYLCASSLGASGRVADTQYFGPGTRLTVL.